The T cell receptor (beta chain) described here comes from a study of control samples from healthy donors and cancer patients. CDR1 is SGHNT and CDR2 is YYREEE in the germline V gene (reference sequence). V lost 2 bases, J lost 3 bases, and 12 bases lay in between. The CDR3 has 14 residues. Generated by immunoSEQ multiplex PCR, the TCRdb table keeps only in-frame clones and is missing some. This table holds about 89,000 clones, about 85% found once. The receptor comes from a woman between 35 and 50 years old in good health. V usage is TRBV5-4 and J usage is TRBJ2-7; D ambiguous. The sample comprised blood. The CDR3 region has the DNA TGTGCCAGCAGCTTCGGGCCCGATGTCTACGAGCAGTACTTC. The encoded protein is CASSFGPDVYEQYF.